This passage covers 18 T cell receptor beta chains from one sample sequenced in a study of early T cells in non-severe SARS-CoV-2 infection. TCRdb redid the calling of the 5' RACE reads with MiXCR, one entry per CDR3 protein. Here the sample spans about 33,000 distinct CDR3 sequences, roughly 4.5% being singletons. The sample was whole blood. These receptors were collected from an adult who was a healthcare worker with PCR-confirmed SARS-CoV-2 infection or an uninfected control (not recorded which).

This clonotype was seen at least ten times. V is TRBV28 and J is TRBJ1-4; possibly TRBD1 for D (6 bases). Germline values: CDR1 MDHEN, CDR2 SYDVKM. The CDR3 runs 15 residues. Deletions cut 5 bases from V and 0 bases from J, with 10 bases between. This CDR3 is CASSEQGSTNEKLFF. The CDR3 nucleotides are TGTGCCAGCAGTGAACAGGGTTCAACTAATGAAAAACTGTTTTTT.

This clonotype appeared a few times. The chain links TRBV11-2 to TRBJ2-7; D is uncertain. The CDR3 has 14 amino acids. Germline values: CDR1 SGHAT, CDR2 FQNNGV. Trimming removed 1 base from V and 1 base from J, with 8 bases in between. CDR3: CASSLGRGSYEQYF. The CDR3 coding sequence is TGTGCCAGCAGCTTAGGTCGCGGTTCCTACGAGCAGTACTTC. The full variable domain, rest sourced from reference TRBV11-2 and TRBJ2-7, is EAGVAQSPRYKIIEKRQSVAFWCNPISGHATLYWYQQILGQGPKLLIQFQNNGVVDDSQLPKDRFSAERLKGVDSTLKIQPAKLEDSAVYLCASSLGRGSYEQYFGPGTRLTVT.

V is TRBV6-2 or TRBV6-3 and J is TRBJ2-3; D ambiguous. The germline CDR1 and CDR2 sequences are MNHEY and SVGEGT. CDR3 length: 15 amino acids. The germline V and J ends were trimmed by 2 bases and 2 bases, with 11 bases remaining between them. DNA of the CDR3: TGTGCCAGCAGTTACAGTACTAAAACCACAGATACGCAGTATTTT. It is translated as CASSYSTKTTDTQYF.

The sample holds a few counts of this clonotype. The genes are TRBV28 and TRBJ1-1, with D maybe TRBD1 (5 bases). Germline-derived CDR1 and CDR2 are MDHEN and SYDVKM. The CDR3 runs to 13 residues. CDR3 loop: CATKGLRNTEAFF. The CDR3 DNA is TGTGCAACGAAGGGGCTGAGGAACACTGAAGCTTTCTTT.

This clonotype has at least ten counts. The chain uses TRBV2 and TRBJ2-5; D remains unclear. The CDR3 totals 15 residues. V was trimmed by 0 bases and J by 2 bases, leaving 10 bases between them. Germline lookup yields CDR1 SNHLY and CDR2 FYNNEI. CDR3 residues: CASSEAAGLQETQYF. CDR3 nucleotides: TGTGCCAGCAGTGAAGCGGCAGGCCTACAAGAGACCCAGTACTTC.

This clonotype was seen only a few times. This sequence joins TRBV27 and TRBJ1-2; 7 positions agree with TRBD1. V shed 6 bases and J 4 bases; nucleotides not matched to a gene: 5. The CDR3 sequence is 13 residues long. Germline-derived CDR1 and CDR2 are MNHEY and SMNVEV (reference sequence). The CDR3 here is CASRAGQIYGYTF. CDR3 bases: TGTGCCAGCAGAGCGGGACAGATCTATGGCTACACCTTC.

This clonotype was counted a few times. The V call is TRBV27, the J call TRBJ1-5, with D possibly being TRBD1 (6 bases). Germline loops: CDR1 MNHEY, CDR2 SMNVEV (reference sequence). Trimming left V 5 bases short and J 0 bases short, with 11 bases between. The CDR3 is made up of 15 amino acids. CDR3 DNA: TGTGCCAGCAGTAGGGGGGAATTTAGCAATCAGCCCCAGCATTTT. Translating it yields CASSRGEFSNQPQHF.

This clonotype was seen at least ten times. The chain is built from TRBV30 and TRBJ1-2; 7 positions match TRBD1. The CDR3 is 15 amino acids. The trim removed 3 bases at V and 4 bases at J, leaving 11 bases unmatched. The germline V gene has CDR1 GTSNPN and CDR2 SVGIG (reference sequence). The CDR3 protein is CAWSAQDRLAYGYTF. The CDR3 coding sequence is TGTGCCTGGAGCGCACAGGACAGGTTGGCCTATGGCTACACCTTC.

There are many counts of this clonotype. The CDR3 nucleotides are TGTGCCAGCAGCCGAGGACTAGCGGAAACAGATACGCAGTATTTT. Amino acids: CASSRGLAETDTQYF. The chain is built from TRBV6-2 or TRBV6-3 and TRBJ2-3; TRBD2 matches 10 bases. After removal of 6 bases from V and 3 bases from J, the junction contained 6 bases not matched to a gene. Germline assignment: CDR1 MNHEY and CDR2 SVGEGT. This CDR3 spans 15 amino acids.

This clonotype turned up a few times. The chain has TRBV11-2 and TRBJ2-1; TRBD2 might be the D (6 bases). Deletions cut 7 bases from V and 0 bases from J, with 13 bases between. Per the germline V gene, CDR1 is SGHAT and CDR2 is FQNNGV. The CDR3 runs to 15 residues. The CDR3 coding sequence is TGTGCCAGCATTCCCGCGGGGAGCTCCTACAATGAGCAGTTCTTC. It translates to CASIPAGSSYNEQFF. Full variable domain (missing parts from reference TRBV11-2 and TRBJ2-1): EAGVAQSPRYKIIEKRQSVAFWCNPISGHATLYWYQQILGQGPKLLIQFQNNGVVDDSQLPKDRFSAERLKGVDSTLKIQPAKLEDSAVYLCASIPAGSSYNEQFFGPGTRLTVL.

At least ten counts were recorded for this clonotype. The rearrangement links TRBV5-1 to TRBJ2-3, with D hard to call. The germline V gene encodes CDR1 SGHRS and CDR2 YFSETQ. The CDR3 has 16 residues. V lost 0 bases to trimming and J lost 1 base, with 12 bases between them. The CDR3 sequence: CASSLAMVQGTDTQYF. The CDR3 nucleotides are TGCGCCAGCAGCTTGGCAATGGTTCAGGGCACAGATACGCAGTATTTT.

This clonotype was seen only a few times. The rearrangement joins TRBV7-3 to TRBJ2-7; D gene ambiguous. The CDR3 runs to 16 residues. Trimming removed 1 base at V and 5 bases at J, with 18 bases between. The germline CDR1 and CDR2 sequences are SGHTA and FQGTGA. The CDR3 spells CASSLRVTQRLDEQYF. The CDR3 nucleotides read TGTGCCAGCAGCTTAAGGGTCACACAGCGACTGGACGAGCAGTACTTC.

This clonotype was found many times. V gene TRBV14 combines with J gene TRBJ2-7; the D gene is possibly TRBD1 (5 bases). Per the germline V gene, CDR1 is SGHDN and CDR2 is FVKESK. The CDR3 is 16 residues long. Deletions cut 0 bases from V and 1 base from J, with 13 bases between. DNA for the CDR3: TGTGCCAGCAGCCAAGACCCCAGGGTTTATTCCTACGAGCAGTACTTC. Translated, it gives CASSQDPRVYSYEQYF.

Many counts were recorded for this clonotype. CDR3 bases: TGTGCCAGCAGTTGGGGACTGGACACTGAAGCTTTCTTT. Its protein is CASSWGLDTEAFF. This sequence joins TRBV5-6 and TRBJ1-1, with a possible D match to TRBD1 (5 bases). CDR1 is SGHDT, CDR2 YYEEEE, per germline. Trimming removed 5 bases at V and 3 bases at J, with 11 bases between. This CDR3 comprises 13 residues.

This clonotype was recorded at least ten times. The chain uses TRBV5-4 and TRBJ2-5; TRBD2 agrees at 10 bases. The CDR3 is 15 residues long. Losses at the gene ends were 2 bases for V and 0 bases for J; bases not matched to a gene: 1. Germline V gene lookup returns CDR1 SGHNT and CDR2 YYREEE (reference sequence). The CDR3 DNA reads TGTGCCAGCAGCTTAGGGACTAGCGACCAAGAGACCCAGTACTTC. Amino acid sequence: CASSLGTSDQETQYF.

The sample holds a few counts of this clonotype. This rearrangement joins TRBV19 to TRBJ1-2; maybe TRBD1 (6 bases). This CDR3 comprises 12 residues. The V and J ends lost 9 bases and 3 bases respectively, with 11 bases between them. CDR1 and CDR2 (germline): LNHDA, SQIVND (reference sequence). The CDR3 loop reads CASGGAHYGYTF. The DNA for the CDR3 is TGTGCCAGCGGGGGGGCTCACTATGGCTACACCTTC. Full variable domain (rest looked up from reference TRBV19 and TRBJ1-2): DGGITQSPKYLFRKEGQNVTLSCEQNLNHDAMYWYRQDPGQGLRLIYYSQIVNDFQKGDIAEGYSVSREKKESFPLTVTSAQKNPTAFYLCASGGAHYGYTFGSGTRLTVV.

This clonotype was observed many times. This chain joins TRBV20-1 and TRBJ1-6, with D possibly TRBD1 on 6 matching bases. CDR3 length: 14 amino acids. Germline CDR1 DFQATT, CDR2 SNEGSKA (reference sequence). The V end was cut by 5 bases, the J end by 5 bases, with 13 bases between. The CDR3 is CSAARGVNNSPLHF. The CDR3 region has the DNA TGCAGTGCTGCCAGGGGCGTTAATAATTCACCCCTCCACTTT.

This clonotype was observed at least ten times. V gene TRBV7-9 combines with J gene TRBJ1-1; D unresolved. From germline, CDR1 is SEHNR and CDR2 FQNEAQ (reference sequence). The CDR3 covers 11 residues. Trimming left V 5 bases short and J 4 bases short, with 5 bases between. The CDR3 nucleotides read TGTGCCAGCAGCCTGAGCACTGAAGCTTTCTTT. It specifies CASSLSTEAFF.